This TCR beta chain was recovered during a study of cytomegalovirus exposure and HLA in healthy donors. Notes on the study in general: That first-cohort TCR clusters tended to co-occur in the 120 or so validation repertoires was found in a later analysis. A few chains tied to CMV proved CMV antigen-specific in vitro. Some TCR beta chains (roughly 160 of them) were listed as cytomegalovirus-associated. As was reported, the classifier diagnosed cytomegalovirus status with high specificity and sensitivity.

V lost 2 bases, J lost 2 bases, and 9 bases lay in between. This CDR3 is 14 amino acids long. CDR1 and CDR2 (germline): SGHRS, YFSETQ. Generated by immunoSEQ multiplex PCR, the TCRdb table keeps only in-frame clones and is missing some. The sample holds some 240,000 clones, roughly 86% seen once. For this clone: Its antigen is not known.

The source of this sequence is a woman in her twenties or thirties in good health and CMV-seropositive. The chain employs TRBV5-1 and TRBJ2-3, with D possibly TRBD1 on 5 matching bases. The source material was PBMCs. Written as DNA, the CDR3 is TGCGCCAGCAGCTTAGACAGAAACACAGATACGCAGTATTTT. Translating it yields CASSLDRNTDTQYF.